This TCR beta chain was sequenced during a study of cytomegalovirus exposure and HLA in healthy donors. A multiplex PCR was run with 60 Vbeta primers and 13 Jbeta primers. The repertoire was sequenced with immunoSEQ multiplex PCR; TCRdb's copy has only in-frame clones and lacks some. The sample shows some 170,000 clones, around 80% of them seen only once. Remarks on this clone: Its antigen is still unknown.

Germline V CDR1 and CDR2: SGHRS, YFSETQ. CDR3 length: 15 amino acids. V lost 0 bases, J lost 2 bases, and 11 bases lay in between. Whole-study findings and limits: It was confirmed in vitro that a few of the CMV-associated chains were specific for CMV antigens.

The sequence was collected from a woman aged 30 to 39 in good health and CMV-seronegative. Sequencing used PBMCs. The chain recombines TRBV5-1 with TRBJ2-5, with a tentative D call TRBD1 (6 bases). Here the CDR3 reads CASSLAGGLQETQYF. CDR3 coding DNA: TGCGCCAGCAGCTTGGCTGGGGGCCTTCAAGAGACCCAGTACTTC. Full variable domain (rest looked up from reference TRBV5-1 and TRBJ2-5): KAGVTQTPRYLIKTRGQQVTLSCSPISGHRSVSWYQQTPGQGLQFLFEYFSETQRNKGNFPGRFSGRQFSNSRSEMNVSTLELGDSALYLCASSLAGGLQETQYFGPGTRLLVL.